A selection of T cell receptor beta chains follows, all from one sample in a study of blood T cell repertoires in COVID-19. TCRdb's table, derived via immunoSEQ multiplex PCR, lists solely in-frame clones and lacks some. The sample carries approximately 270,000 clones, 85% to 90% recorded once. The specimen was PBMCs or T cells enriched from blood (not recorded which). These receptors were taken from a young woman with acute COVID-19. The CDR3 runs from the conserved cysteine through the conserved F or W. Fields, in order: clone size, J gene, D gene, V gene, CDR3 protein, CDR3 DNA. D genes are given only for firm matches. The size entry is marked missing in some rows and otherwise reads once, few, many or a size class.

>.|TRBJ2-3|TRBD2|TRBV6-4
CASSSSTSGSTDTQYF
TGTGCCAGCAGTTCCTCGACTAGCGGGAGCACAGATACGCAGTATTTT
>.|TRBJ2-7|TRBD1|TRBV24-1
CATSDAGQGNEQYF
TGTGCCACCAGTGATGCCGGACAGGGTAACGAGCAGTACTTC
>.|TRBJ2-1|.|TRBV3-1/TRBV3-2
CASSPNFVDGYTSENEQFF
TGTGCCAGCAGCCCTAATTTCGTAGACGGTTACACATCGGAGAATGAGCAGTTCTTC
>.|TRBJ1-5|.|TRBV18
CASSYRTPKSNQPQHF
TGTGCCAGCTCATATCGGACACCTAAAAGCAATCAGCCCCAGCATTTT
>.|TRBJ2-7|.|TRBV30
CAWNGGTVGEQYF
TGTGCCTGGAATGGCGGGACGGTGGGGGAGCAGTACTTC
>.|TRBJ2-7|.|TRBV19
CAAFFRRAYEQYF
TGTGCCGCCTTCTTCCGGAGAGCCTACGAGCAGTACTTC
>.|TRBJ1-1|.|TRBV7-9
CASSGGGEAFF
TGTGCCAGCAGCGGGGGCGGTGAAGCTTTCTTT
>.|TRBJ1-6|TRBD1|TRBV28
CASTTVSGGNSPLHF
TGTGCCAGCACCACGGTATCAGGGGGTAATTCACCCCTCCACTTT
>.|TRBJ1-4|.|TRBV28
CASSQRGGDEKLFF
TGTGCCAGCAGTCAAAGGGGAGGGGATGAAAAACTGTTTTTT
>.|TRBJ1-5|.|TRBV7-9
CASSLGPGQGQPQHF
TGTGCCAGCAGCTTAGGACCAGGGCAAGGTCAGCCCCAGCATTTT
>.|TRBJ1-5|.|TRBV27
CASSYTGHSNQPQHF
TGTGCCAGCAGTTATACAGGCCATAGCAATCAGCCCCAGCATTTT
>.|TRBJ2-7|TRBD2|TRBV27
CASSRRTSGTWEQYF
TGTGCCAGCAGTCGCCGGACTAGCGGGACCTGGGAGCAGTACTTC
>.|TRBJ1-1|.|TRBV6-2/TRBV6-3
CASSYSRSATEAFF
TGTGCCAGCAGTTACTCGAGGAGCGCCACTGAAGCTTTCTTT
>.|TRBJ2-7|.|TRBV28
CAVIESGQNSYEQYF
TGTGCCGTAATTGAAAGCGGGCAGAACTCCTACGAGCAGTACTTC
>.|TRBJ1-1|.|TRBV28
CASSLLPKNTEAFF
TGTGCCAGCAGTCTCCTACCAAAGAACACTGAAGCTTTCTTT
>.|TRBJ2-1|.|TRBV6-5
CASTGYNEQFF
TGTGCCAGCACCGGCTACAATGAGCAGTTCTTC
>.|TRBJ2-6|.|TRBV27
CARQIRSGANVLTF
TGTGCCAGACAAATCCGCTCTGGGGCCAACGTCCTGACTTTC
>.|TRBJ2-7|.|TRBV4-1
CASSQGDAEEVYF
TGCGCCAGCAGCCAAGGGGATGCCGAGGAGGTGTACTTC
>.|TRBJ2-7|.|TRBV11-3
CASSLDSSEQYF
TGTGCCAGCAGCCTGGACAGTAGTGAGCAGTACTTC
>.|TRBJ1-2|.|TRBV14
CASSQATGIFGGYTF
TGTGCCAGCAGCCAGGCTACAGGGATTTTCGGCGGCTACACCTTC
>once|TRBJ1-5|.|TRBV6-5
CASRDEGAKGPQHF
TGTGCCAGCAGGGATGAAGGGGCCAAGGGGCCCCAGCATTTT
>.|TRBJ2-1|TRBD1|TRBV7-3
CASSPGQVSYNEQFF
TGTGCCAGCAGCCCAGGACAGGTTTCCTACAATGAGCAGTTCTTC
>.|TRBJ2-7|TRBD1|TRBV7-6
CASSGWTGGDYEQYF
TGTGCCAGCAGCGGATGGACAGGGGGGGACTACGAGCAGTACTTC
>.|TRBJ2-5|TRBD1|TRBV25-1
CASSPPTGGLETQYF
TGTGCCAGCAGTCCCCCAACAGGGGGGTTAGAGACCCAGTACTTC
>.|TRBJ2-2|.|TRBV5-4
CASSLEPGVPGELFF
TGTGCCAGCAGCTTGGAACCCGGGGTACCCGGGGAGCTGTTTTTT
>.|TRBJ1-5|TRBD1|TRBV7-8
CASSLGGQQPQHF
TGTGCCAGCAGCCTTGGGGGACAGCAGCCCCAGCATTTT
>.|TRBJ2-3|.|TRBV3-1/TRBV3-2
CASSQRRRQGTDTQYF
TGTGCCAGCAGCCAGAGGAGGAGACAGGGCACAGATACGCAGTATTTT
>.|TRBJ1-4|TRBD1|TRBV2
CASSQETGELFF
TGTGCCAGCTCACAAGAGACAGGGGAACTGTTTTTT
>once|TRBJ2-7|TRBD2|TRBV28
CASSLTSGGGRAYEQYF
TGTGCCAGCAGTTTGACTAGCGGGGGGGGAAGGGCCTACGAGCAGTACTTC
>.|TRBJ1-2|.|TRBV29-1
CSVPSSYGYTF
TGCAGCGTCCCCTCTAGCTATGGCTACACCTTC
>.|TRBJ1-1|TRBD1|TRBV4-3
CASSQGRQGNTEAFF
TGCGCCAGCAGCCAAGGCCGACAGGGGAACACTGAAGCTTTCTTT
>.|TRBJ1-5|TRBD1|TRBV7-9
CASSPTGGTNQPQHF
TGTGCCAGCAGCCCCACAGGGGGAACTAATCAGCCCCAGCATTTT
>.|TRBJ2-7|TRBD1|TRBV2
CASSTWTGAGSYEQYF
TGTGCCAGCAGTACCTGGACAGGGGCGGGCTCCTACGAGCAGTACTTC
>.|TRBJ1-4|TRBD1|TRBV4-2
CASSLSQWDREGEKLFF
TGTGCCAGCAGCCTAAGCCAATGGGACAGGGAGGGTGAAAAACTGTTTTTT
>.|TRBJ2-1|.|TRBV19
CASSIGPGTYNEQFF
TGTGCCAGTAGTATAGGGCCGGGAACCTACAATGAGCAGTTCTTC
>.|TRBJ1-2|.|TRBV28
CASSLDRDKGEPFYGYTF
TGTGCCAGCAGTTTAGACCGGGACAAGGGAGAACCTTTCTATGGCTACACCTTC
>.|TRBJ2-2|TRBD2|TRBV19
CASSMGLHNTGELFF
TGTGCCAGTAGTATGGGACTACATAACACCGGGGAGCTGTTTTTT
>.|TRBJ2-7|TRBD2|TRBV18
CASSGGTSGSYEQYF
TGTGCCAGCTCAGGTGGGACTAGCGGGAGCTACGAGCAGTACTTC
>.|TRBJ1-4|.|TRBV10-2
CASLGGVGEKLFF
TGCGCCAGCCTCGGGGGTGTGGGTGAAAAACTGTTTTTT
>once|TRBJ2-1|TRBD2|TRBV5-4
CASSLSSGIENEQFF
TGTGCCAGCAGCTTGTCTAGCGGGATTGAGAATGAGCAGTTCTTC
>.|TRBJ1-1|TRBD1|TRBV2
CAIQTDRGSGEAFF
TGTGCCATACAAACGGACAGGGGCTCTGGTGAAGCTTTCTTT
>few|TRBJ2-3|TRBD2|TRBV5-8
CASSLGTSDTDTQYF
TGTGCCAGCAGCTTGGGCACTAGCGACACAGATACGCAGTATTTT
>.|TRBJ1-5|.|TRBV28
CASSFFETDQPQHF
TGTGCCAGCAGTTTTTTCGAAACGGATCAGCCCCAGCATTTT
>.|TRBJ1-2|.|TRBV27
CASSLGQGFFDGYTF
TGTGCCAGCAGTTTAGGGCAGGGGTTTTTTGATGGCTACACCTTC
>.|TRBJ2-7|.|TRBV5-6
CASSQLSYEQYF
TGTGCCAGCAGCCAACTCTCCTACGAGCAGTACTTC
>once|TRBJ2-4|.|TRBV6-4
CASSDTGFQAKNIQYF
TGTGCCAGCAGTGACACAGGTTTCCAAGCCAAAAACATTCAGTACTTC
>.|TRBJ2-2|.|TRBV6-5
CASSYAFQGSGELFF
TGTGCCAGCAGTTACGCATTTCAGGGCTCAGGGGAGCTGTTTTTT
>.|TRBJ2-7|.|TRBV5-1
CASSIRDTYEQYF
TGCGCCAGCAGCATCCGGGACACCTACGAGCAGTACTTC
>.|TRBJ2-5|TRBD2|TRBV29-1
CSVAPELAGGETQYF
TGCAGCGTCGCTCCGGAACTAGCGGGAGGGGAGACCCAGTACTTC